One T cell receptor (beta chain) is described in this entry. The data were obtained in a study of blood T cell repertoires in COVID-19. The germline gives CDR1 SGHKS, CDR2 YYEKEE (reference sequence). V lost 3 bases to trimming and J lost 4 bases; unmatched junction nucleotides: 6. The CDR3 sequence is 15 residues long. Original handling: Scientists estimated how many nucleated cells there were by amplifying reference gene primers. The data were produced by immunoSEQ multiplex PCR, yet TCRdb's version contains in-frame clones alone and is incomplete. The V and J calls and clone size come from that table; D and trimming were worked out from the DNA. The table has tens of thousands of clones, 88% seen once.

The chain recombines TRBV5-5 with TRBJ1-1; 10 positions agree with TRBD1. The sequenced material came from peripheral blood. This TCR derives from a man aged 45-65 years with acute or convalescent COVID-19. The CDR3 spells CASSYDRGLGTEAFF. CDR3 DNA sequence: TGTGCCAGCAGCTATGACAGGGGGCTTGGCACTGAAGCTTTCTTT.